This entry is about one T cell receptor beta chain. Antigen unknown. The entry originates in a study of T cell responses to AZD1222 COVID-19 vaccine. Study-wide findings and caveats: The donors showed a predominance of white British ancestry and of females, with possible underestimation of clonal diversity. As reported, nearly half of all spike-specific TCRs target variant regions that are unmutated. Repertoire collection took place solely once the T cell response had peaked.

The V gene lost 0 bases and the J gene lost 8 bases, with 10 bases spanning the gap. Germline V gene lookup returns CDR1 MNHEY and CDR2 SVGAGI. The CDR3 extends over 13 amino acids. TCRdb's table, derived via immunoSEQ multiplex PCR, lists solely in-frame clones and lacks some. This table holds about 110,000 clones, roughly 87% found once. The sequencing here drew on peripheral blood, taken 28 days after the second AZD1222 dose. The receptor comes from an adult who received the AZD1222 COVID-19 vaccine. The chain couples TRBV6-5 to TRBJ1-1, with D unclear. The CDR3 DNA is TGTGCCAGCAGTTACTCGACGGCTGGGGAAGCTTTCTTT. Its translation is CASSYSTAGEAFF.